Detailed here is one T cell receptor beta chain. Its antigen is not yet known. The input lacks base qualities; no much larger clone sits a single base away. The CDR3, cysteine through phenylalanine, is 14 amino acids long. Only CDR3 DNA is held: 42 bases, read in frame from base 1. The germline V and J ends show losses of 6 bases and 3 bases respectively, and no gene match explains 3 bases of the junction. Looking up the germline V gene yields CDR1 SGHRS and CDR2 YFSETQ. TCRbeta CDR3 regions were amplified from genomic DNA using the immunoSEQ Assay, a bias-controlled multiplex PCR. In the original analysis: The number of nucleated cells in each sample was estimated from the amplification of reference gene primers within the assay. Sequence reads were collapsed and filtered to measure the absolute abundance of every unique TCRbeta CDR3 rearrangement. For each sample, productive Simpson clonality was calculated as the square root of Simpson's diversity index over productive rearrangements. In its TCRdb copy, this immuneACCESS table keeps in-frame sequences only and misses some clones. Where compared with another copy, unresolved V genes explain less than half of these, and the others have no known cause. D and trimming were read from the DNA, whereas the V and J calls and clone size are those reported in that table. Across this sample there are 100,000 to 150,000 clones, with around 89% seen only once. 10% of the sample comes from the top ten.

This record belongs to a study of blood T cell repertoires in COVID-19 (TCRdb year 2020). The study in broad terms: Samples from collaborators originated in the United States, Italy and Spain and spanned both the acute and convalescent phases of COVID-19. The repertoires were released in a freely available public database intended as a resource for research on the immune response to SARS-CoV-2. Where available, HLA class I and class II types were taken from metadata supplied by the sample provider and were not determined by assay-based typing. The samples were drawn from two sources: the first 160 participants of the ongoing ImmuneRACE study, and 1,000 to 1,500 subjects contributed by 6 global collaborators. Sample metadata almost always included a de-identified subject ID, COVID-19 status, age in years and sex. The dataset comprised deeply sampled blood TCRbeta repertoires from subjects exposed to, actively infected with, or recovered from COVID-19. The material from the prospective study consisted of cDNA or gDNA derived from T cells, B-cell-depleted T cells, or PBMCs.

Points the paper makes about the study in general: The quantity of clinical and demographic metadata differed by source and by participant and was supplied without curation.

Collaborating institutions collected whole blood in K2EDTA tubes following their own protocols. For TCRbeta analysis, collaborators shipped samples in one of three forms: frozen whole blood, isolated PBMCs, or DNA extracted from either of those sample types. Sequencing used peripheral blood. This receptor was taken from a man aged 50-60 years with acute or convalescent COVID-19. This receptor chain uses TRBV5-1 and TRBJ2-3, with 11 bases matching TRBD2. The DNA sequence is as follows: TGCGCCAGCAAGACTAGCGGGATGACAGATACGCAGTATTTT. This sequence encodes CASKTSGMTDTQYF.